Listed here is a single T cell receptor (beta chain). Its antigen is unknown. These data originate in a study of cytomegalovirus exposure and HLA in healthy donors. Findings and caveats of the study: There were a few CMV-associated chains whose specificity for CMV antigens was confirmed in vitro. The tendency of first-cohort TCR clusters to co-occur in the roughly 110 validation repertoires emerged from a later analysis. TCR sequences were mostly rare, though some public TCRs occurred in many donors.

Produced via immunoSEQ multiplex PCR; TCRdb's table is partial and in-frame only. The top ten hold 1.5% to 2% of the sample, which has some 210,000 clones, roughly 91% seen once. The CDR3 contains 17 residues. Germline CDR1 and CDR2: MGHRA and YSYEKL. The V and J ends lost 3 bases and 3 bases respectively, with 17 bases between them. This chain joins TRBV4-1 and TRBJ1-4, with D tentatively TRBD1 (5 bases). The sequencing input was PBMCs. The sequence was collected from a woman younger than 35 in good health and CMV-seropositive. Here the CDR3 DNA reads TGCGCCAGCAGCCATCCTAGTAGGGGTGTAGCTAATGAAAAACTGTTTTTT. Translated: CASSHPSRGVANEKLFF.